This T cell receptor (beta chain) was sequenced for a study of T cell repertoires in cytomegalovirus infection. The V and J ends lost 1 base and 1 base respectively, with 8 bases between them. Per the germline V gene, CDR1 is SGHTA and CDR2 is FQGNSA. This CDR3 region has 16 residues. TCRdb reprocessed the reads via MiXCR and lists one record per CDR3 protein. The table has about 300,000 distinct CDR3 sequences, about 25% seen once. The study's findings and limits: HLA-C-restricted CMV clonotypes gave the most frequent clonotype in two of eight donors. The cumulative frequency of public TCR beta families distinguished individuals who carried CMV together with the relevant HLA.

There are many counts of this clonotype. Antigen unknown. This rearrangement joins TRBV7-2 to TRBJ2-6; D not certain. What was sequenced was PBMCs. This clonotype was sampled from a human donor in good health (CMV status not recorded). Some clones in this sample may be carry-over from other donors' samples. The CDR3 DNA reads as TGTGCCAGCAGCTTAGAAGGGATATCTGGGGCCAACGTCCTGACTTTC. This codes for CASSLEGISGANVLTF.